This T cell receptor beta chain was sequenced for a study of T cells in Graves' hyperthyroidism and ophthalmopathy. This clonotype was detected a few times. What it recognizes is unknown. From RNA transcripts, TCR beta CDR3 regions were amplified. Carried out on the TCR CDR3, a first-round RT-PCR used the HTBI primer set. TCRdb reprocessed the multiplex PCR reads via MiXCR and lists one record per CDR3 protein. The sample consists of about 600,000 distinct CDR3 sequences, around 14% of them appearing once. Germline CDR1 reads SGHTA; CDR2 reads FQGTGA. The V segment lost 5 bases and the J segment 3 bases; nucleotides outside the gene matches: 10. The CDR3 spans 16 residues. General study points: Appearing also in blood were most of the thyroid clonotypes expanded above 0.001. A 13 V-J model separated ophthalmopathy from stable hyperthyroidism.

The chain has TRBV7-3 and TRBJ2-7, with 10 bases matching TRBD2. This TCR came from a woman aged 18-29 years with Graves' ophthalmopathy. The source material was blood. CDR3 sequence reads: CASSVGPSGGNYEQYF. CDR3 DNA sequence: TGTGCCAGCAGCGTCGGTCCTAGCGGGGGCAACTACGAGCAGTACTTC.